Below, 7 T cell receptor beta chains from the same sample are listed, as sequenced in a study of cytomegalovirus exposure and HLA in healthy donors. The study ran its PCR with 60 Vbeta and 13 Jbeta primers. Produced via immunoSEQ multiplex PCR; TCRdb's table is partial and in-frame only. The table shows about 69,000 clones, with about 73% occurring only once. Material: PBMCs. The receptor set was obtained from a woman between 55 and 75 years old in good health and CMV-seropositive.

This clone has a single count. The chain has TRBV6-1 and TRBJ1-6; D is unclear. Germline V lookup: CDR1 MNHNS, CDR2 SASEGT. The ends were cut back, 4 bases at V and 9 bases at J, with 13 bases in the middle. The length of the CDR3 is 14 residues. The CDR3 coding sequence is TGTGCCAGCAGTGTGCCGGGGTTGAGTTCACCCCTCCACTTT. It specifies CASSVPGLSSPLHF.

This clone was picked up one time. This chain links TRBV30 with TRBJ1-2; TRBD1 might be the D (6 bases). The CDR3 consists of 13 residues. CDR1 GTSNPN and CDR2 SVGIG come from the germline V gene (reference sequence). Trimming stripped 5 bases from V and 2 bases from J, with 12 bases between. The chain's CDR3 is CAWGDMSNYGYTF. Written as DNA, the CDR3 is TGTGCCTGGGGGGACATGTCCAACTATGGCTACACCTTC.

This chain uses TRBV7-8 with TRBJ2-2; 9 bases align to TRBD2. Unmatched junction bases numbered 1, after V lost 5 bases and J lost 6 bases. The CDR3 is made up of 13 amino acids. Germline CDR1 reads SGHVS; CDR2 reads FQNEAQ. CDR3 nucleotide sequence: TGTGCCAGCAGCGCGGGAGGGGCCGGGGAGCTGTTTTTT. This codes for CASSAGGAGELFF.

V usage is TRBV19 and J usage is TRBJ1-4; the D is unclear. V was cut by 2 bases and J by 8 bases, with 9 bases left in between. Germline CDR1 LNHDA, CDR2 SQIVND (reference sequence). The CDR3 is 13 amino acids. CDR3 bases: TGTGCCAGTAGTATACTACCCCACGAAAAACTGTTTTTT. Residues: CASSILPHEKLFF.

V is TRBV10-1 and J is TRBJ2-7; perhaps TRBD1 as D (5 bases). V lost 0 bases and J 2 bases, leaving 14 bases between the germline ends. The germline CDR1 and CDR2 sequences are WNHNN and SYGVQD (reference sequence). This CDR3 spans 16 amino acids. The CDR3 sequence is CASSESKGFLPYEQYF. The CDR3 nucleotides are TGCGCCAGCAGTGAGTCGAAGGGGTTTCTCCCCTACGAGCAGTACTTC.

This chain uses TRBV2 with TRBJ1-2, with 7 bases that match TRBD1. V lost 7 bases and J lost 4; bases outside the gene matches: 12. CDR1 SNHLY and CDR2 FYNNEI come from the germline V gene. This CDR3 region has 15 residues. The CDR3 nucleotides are TGTGCCAGCAACTCTCAGCGGGCAGGGGGCTATGGCTACACCTTC. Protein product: CASNSQRAGGYGYTF.

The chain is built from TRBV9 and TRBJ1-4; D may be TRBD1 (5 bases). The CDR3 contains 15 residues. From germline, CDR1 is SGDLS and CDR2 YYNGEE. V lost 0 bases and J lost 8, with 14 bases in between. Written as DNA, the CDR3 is TGTGCCAGCAGCGTAGGAAACCAGGGAAGCGAAAAACTGTTTTTT. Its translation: CASSVGNQGSEKLFF. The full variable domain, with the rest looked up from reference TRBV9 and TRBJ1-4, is DSGVTQTPKHLITATGQRVTLRCSPRSGDLSVYWYQQSLDQGLQFLIQYYNGEERAKGNILERFSAQQFPDLHSELNLSSLELGDSALYFCASSVGNQGSEKLFFGSGTQLSVL.